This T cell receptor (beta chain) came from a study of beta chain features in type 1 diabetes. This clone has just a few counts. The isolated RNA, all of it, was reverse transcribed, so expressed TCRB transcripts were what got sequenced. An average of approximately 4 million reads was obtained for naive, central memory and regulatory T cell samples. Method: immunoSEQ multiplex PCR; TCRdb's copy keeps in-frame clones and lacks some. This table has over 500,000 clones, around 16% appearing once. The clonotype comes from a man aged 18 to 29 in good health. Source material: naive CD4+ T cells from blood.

CDR3 amino acids: CSVEDGGSLGEQYF. The DNA of the CDR3 is TGCAGCGTTGAAGATGGTGGGAGTCTGGGGGAGCAGTACTTC. V is TRBV29-1 and J is TRBJ2-7; tentative D call: TRBD2 (5 bases). The CDR3 spans 14 residues. Germline V gives CDR1 SQVTM, CDR2 ANQGSEA. The V end lost 0 bases, the J end lost 7 bases, and 16 bases lay between the germline ends.